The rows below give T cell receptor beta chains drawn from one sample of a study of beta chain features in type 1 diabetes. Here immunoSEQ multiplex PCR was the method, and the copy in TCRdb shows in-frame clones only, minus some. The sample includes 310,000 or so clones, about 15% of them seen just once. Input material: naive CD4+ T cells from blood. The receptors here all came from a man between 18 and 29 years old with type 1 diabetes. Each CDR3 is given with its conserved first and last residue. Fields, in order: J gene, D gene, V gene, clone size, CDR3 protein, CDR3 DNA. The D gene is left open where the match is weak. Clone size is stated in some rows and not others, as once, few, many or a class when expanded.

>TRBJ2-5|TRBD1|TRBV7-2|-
CASSSWTGRTQETQYF
TGTGCCAGCAGCTCTTGGACAGGAAGAACCCAAGAGACCCAGTACTTC
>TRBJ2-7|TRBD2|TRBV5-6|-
CASSPWTSFIHEQYF
TGTGCCAGCAGCCCCTGGACTAGTTTCATCCACGAGCAGTACTTC
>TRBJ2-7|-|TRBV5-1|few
CASSLMGHGSNEQYF
TGCGCCAGCAGCCTCATGGGACACGGGTCCAACGAGCAGTACTTC
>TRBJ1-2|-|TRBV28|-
CASTSPTGFNYGYTF
TGTGCCAGCACCTCCCCGACAGGATTTAACTATGGCTACACCTTC
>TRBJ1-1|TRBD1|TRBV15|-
CATSRDRDRLAEAFF
TGTGCCACCAGCAGAGATCGGGACAGGCTCGCTGAAGCTTTCTTT
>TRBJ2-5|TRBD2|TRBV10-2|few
CASRLAGQETQYF
TGCGCCAGCAGATTAGCGGGGCAAGAGACCCAGTACTTC
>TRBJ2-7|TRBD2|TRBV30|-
CAWDLAGGPYEQYF
TGTGCCTGGGATTTAGCGGGAGGGCCCTACGAGCAGTACTTC
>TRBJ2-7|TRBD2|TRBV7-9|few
CASSTPLAGAYEQYF
TGTGCCAGCAGCACACCCTTAGCGGGAGCCTACGAGCAGTACTTC
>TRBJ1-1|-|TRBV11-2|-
CASSRGGPGLNTEAFF
TGTGCCAGCAGCCGGGGGGGACCCGGGTTGAACACTGAAGCTTTCTTT
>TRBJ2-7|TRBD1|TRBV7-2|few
CASSSGTGLAYEQYF
TGTGCCAGCAGCTCAGGGACAGGGCTGGCCTACGAGCAGTACTTC
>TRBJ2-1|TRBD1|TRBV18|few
CASSQGEGAWEQFF
TGTGCCAGCTCACAGGGTGAGGGGGCCTGGGAGCAGTTCTTC
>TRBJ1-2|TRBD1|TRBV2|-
CASNSRGLGYGYTF
TGTGCCAGCAACTCCAGGGGGCTCGGCTATGGCTACACCTTC
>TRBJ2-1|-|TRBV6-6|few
CASSSVQDEQFF
TGTGCCAGCAGTTCAGTCCAGGATGAGCAGTTCTTC
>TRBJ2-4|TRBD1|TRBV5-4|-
CASSLQGADIQYF
TGTGCCAGCAGCTTACAGGGGGCGGACATTCAGTACTTC
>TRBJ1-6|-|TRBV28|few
CASRTLRVVNSPLHF
TGTGCCAGCAGGACACTCAGGGTAGTCAATTCACCCCTCCACTTT
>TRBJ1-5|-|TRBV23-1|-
CASSQWPLRSQPQHF
TGCGCCAGCAGTCAATGGCCGCTCCGGAGTCAGCCCCAGCATTTT
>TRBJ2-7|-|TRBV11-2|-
CASSPGPTTEQYF
TGTGCCAGCAGCCCAGGTCCCACAACCGAGCAGTACTTC
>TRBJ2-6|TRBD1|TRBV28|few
CASSTPGQGAVTGANVLTF
TGTGCCAGCAGTACCCCGGGACAGGGGGCGGTTACTGGGGCCAACGTCCTGACTTTC
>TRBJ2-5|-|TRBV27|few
CASSPLWGSGETQYF
TGTGCCAGCAGTCCCCTCTGGGGTAGCGGAGAGACCCAGTACTTC
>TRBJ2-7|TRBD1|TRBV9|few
CASSGGTATGSYEQYF
TGTGCCAGCAGCGGGGGAACCGCGACAGGGTCCTACGAGCAGTACTTC
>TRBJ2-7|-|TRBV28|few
CASNRGGLYEQYF
TGTGCCAGCAACAGAGGCGGGCTCTACGAGCAGTACTTC
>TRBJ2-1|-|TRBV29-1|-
CSVGGTGVEQFF
TGCAGCGTCGGCGGGACGGGGGTTGAGCAGTTCTTC
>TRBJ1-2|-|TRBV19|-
CASTFWAAGRYGYTF
TGTGCCAGTACCTTTTGGGCGGCGGGACGCTATGGCTACACCTTC
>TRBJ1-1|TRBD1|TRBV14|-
CASSHRQGMSRVNTEAFF
TGTGCCAGCAGCCATAGACAGGGGATGAGTAGAGTGAACACTGAAGCTTTCTTT
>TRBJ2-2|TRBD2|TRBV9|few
CASSSLAGEGGGELFF
TGTGCCAGCAGCTCACTAGCGGGAGAGGGTGGCGGGGAGCTGTTTTTT
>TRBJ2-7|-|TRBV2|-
CASRAGTWSSYEQYF
TGTGCCAGCAGGGCCGGGACATGGAGCTCCTACGAGCAGTACTTC
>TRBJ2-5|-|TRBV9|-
CASSVGGVKETQYF
TGTGCCAGCAGCGTAGGGGGGGTAAAAGAGACCCAGTACTTC
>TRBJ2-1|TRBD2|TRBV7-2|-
CASSRRTSGGAMGEQFF
TGTGCCAGCAGCAGACGGACTAGCGGGGGGGCCATGGGTGAGCAGTTCTTC
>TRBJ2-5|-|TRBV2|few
CASSPRIRETQYF
TGTGCCAGCAGCCCCCGTATCCGGGAGACCCAGTACTTC
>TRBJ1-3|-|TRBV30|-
CAWLSGNTIYF
TGTGCCTGGCTTTCTGGAAACACCATATATTTT
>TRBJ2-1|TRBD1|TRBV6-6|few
CASSYGQGRDNEQFF
TGTGCCAGCAGTTACGGACAGGGGAGGGACAATGAGCAGTTCTTC
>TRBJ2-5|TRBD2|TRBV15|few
CATSRGVLAGALQETQYF
TGTGCCACCAGCAGAGGAGTACTAGCGGGGGCCCTCCAAGAGACCCAGTACTTC
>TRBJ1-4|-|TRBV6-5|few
CASSYRGGLREKLFF
TGTGCCAGCAGTTATCGGGGTGGCCTAAGGGAAAAACTGTTTTTT
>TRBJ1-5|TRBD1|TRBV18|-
CASSFGQVSNQPQHF
TGTGCCAGCTCATTCGGACAGGTTAGCAATCAGCCCCAGCATTTT
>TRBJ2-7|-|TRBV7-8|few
CASSQLQGAAYEQYF
TGTGCCAGCAGCCAGTTACAGGGCGCTGCCTACGAGCAGTACTTC
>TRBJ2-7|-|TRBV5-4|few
CASSEGGEPYEQYF
TGTGCCAGCAGCGAGGGTGGCGAGCCCTACGAGCAGTACTTC
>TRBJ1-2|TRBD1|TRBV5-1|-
CASSLQGSYGYTF
TGCGCCAGCAGCCTACAGGGGAGCTATGGCTACACCTTC
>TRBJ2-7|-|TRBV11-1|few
CASSLSATVHEQYF
TGTGCCAGCAGCTTATCAGCGACGGTGCACGAGCAGTACTTC
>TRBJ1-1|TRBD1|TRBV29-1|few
CSVVNRGRASMNTEAFF
TGCAGCGTCGTAAACAGGGGACGTGCTTCGATGAACACTGAAGCTTTCTTT
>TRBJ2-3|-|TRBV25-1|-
CASSEGGTGTDTQYF
TGTGCCAGCAGTGAAGGGGGGACAGGCACAGATACGCAGTATTTT
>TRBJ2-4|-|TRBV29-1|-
CSVVSGRGAMAKNIQYF
TGCAGCGTTGTCTCGGGCAGGGGAGCTATGGCCAAAAACATTCAGTACTTC
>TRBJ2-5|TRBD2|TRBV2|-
CASRDRLARGWETQYF
TGTGCCAGCAGAGATCGACTAGCGCGGGGGTGGGAGACCCAGTACTTC
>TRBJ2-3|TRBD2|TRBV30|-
CAWSALAGVTDTQYF
TGTGCCTGGAGTGCCCTTGCGGGGGTCACAGATACGCAGTATTTT
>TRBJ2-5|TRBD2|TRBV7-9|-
CASSLAASGKETQYF
TGTGCCAGCAGCTTAGCAGCTAGCGGGAAAGAGACCCAGTACTTC
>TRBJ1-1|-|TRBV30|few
CAWTPTGNTEAFF
TGTGCCTGGACCCCGACGGGAAACACTGAAGCTTTCTTT
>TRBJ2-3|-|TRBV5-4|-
CASSLGRVEQYF
TGTGCCAGCAGCTTAGGGCGGGTTGAGCAGTATTTT
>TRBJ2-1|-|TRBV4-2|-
CASSQGDSGKSNEQFF
TGTGCCAGCAGCCAAGGGGACTCCGGGAAATCGAATGAGCAGTTCTTC
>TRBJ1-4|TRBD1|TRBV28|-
CASSSPGQADFKLFF
TGTGCCAGCAGTTCCCCGGGACAGGCGGACTTCAAACTGTTTTTT
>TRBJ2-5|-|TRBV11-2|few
CASSPNAGLETQYF
TGTGCCAGCAGCCCAAATGCAGGGTTGGAGACCCAGTACTTC
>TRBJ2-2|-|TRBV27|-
CASRDGGPNTGELFF
TGTGCCAGCAGGGACGGGGGTCCGAACACCGGGGAGCTGTTTTTT
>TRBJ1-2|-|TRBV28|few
CASTLSQLNYGYTF
TGTGCCAGCACCCTTTCACAGCTTAACTATGGCTACACCTTC
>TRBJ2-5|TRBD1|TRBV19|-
CASNKGAKTQYF
TGTGCCTCTAACAAGGGGGCAAAGACCCAGTACTTC
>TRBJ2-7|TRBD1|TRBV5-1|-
CASSPGQGISEQYF
TGCGCCAGCAGCCCGGGACAGGGGATAAGCGAGCAGTACTTC
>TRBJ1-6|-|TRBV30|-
CAWSVDRSSTYNSPLHF
TGTGCCTGGAGTGTAGACAGGAGCTCAACCTATAATTCACCCCTCCACTTT
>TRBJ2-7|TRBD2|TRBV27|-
CASSRLAGGSYEQYF
TGTGCCAGCAGCCGACTAGCGGGGGGATCCTACGAGCAGTACTTC
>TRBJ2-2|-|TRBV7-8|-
CASSPLHRDTGELFF
TGTGCCAGCAGCCCCCTCCACAGGGACACCGGGGAGCTGTTTTTT
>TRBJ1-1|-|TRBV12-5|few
CASGFWEGTEAFF
TGTGCTAGTGGTTTCTGGGAGGGTACTGAAGCTTTCTTT
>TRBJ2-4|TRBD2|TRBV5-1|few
CASSLVLAGGLAKNIQYF
TGCGCCAGCAGCTTGGTGCTAGCGGGGGGCCTAGCCAAAAACATTCAGTACTTC
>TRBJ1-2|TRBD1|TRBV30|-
CAWAGTVWNYGYTF
TGTGCCTGGGCCGGGACAGTCTGGAACTATGGCTACACCTTC